This record covers a single TCR beta chain. This clonotype was seen at least ten times. This receptor's antigen is unknown. No much larger clonotype is one base removed from it; base qualities were not supplied. This sample stems from a study of T cells in Graves' hyperthyroidism and ophthalmopathy (dated by TCRdb to between 2019 and 2020). Broadly, across the study: Peripheral blood samples were taken at initial diagnosis, before any treatment was given. TCR V-J signatures able to tell the groups apart were searched for in a discovery cohort of around 95 patients, of whom approximately 40 had Graves' ophthalmopathy and under 65 had stable Graves' hyperthyroidism. Prospective prediction of ophthalmopathy was tested in an independent validation cohort consisting of fewer than 20 hyperthyroidism patients and some 17 patients who later progressed to ophthalmopathy. The roughly 91 discovery patients were randomly split 7:3 into training and test sets. In about 6 Graves' hyperthyroidism patients, the study also compared T-cell repertoires from thyroid tissue with T-cell repertoires from blood. Following sampling, methimazole starting at 30 mg daily was given to hyperthyroidism patients, and high-dose intravenous methylprednisolone was given to ophthalmopathy patients. The paper describes TCR Vbeta CDR3 sequencing of about 140 peripheral blood samples, made up of 43 ophthalmopathy patients, roughly 80 hyperthyroidism patients and approximately 17 progressor patients. The paper's findings and limits, for the study overall: Ophthalmopathy was separated from stable hyperthyroidism by a 13 V-J signature model, with over 85% sensitivity and around 81% specificity obtained in cross-validation and 80%/75% obtained in testing. No statistical method was used to set the sample size in advance, and investigators knew the group allocation. Most expanded thyroid clonotypes (frequency above 0.001) were also detected in blood, a finding suggesting that blood repertoires may reflect thyroid immune responses. In validation, the model predicted progression to ophthalmopathy a median of roughly six months before onset, with about 64% sensitivity and 72.22% specificity.

Amplification of TCR beta CDR3 regions was carried out from RNA transcripts. The first round of RT-PCR for the TCR CDR3 was performed with the HTBI primer set and the Qiagen OneStep RT-PCR kit. The libraries were constructed in a second round of multiplex PCR and then size-selected and purified. Paired-end sequencing of the libraries was performed with 100 bp reads on an Illumina HiSeq2000. As for the authors' bioinformatics: SOAPnuke was used to process the raw data, throwing out any read that contained adapters or uncalled bases, had a mean Phred below 15, or lacked an exact constant-primer or identifier match. High-quality paired reads were merged with COPE v1.2.5, and unique nucleotide sequences were defined as clonotypes. Clonotypes were aligned to IMGT TRBV, TRBD and TRBJ reference segments using MiTCR v1.1. The analysis was restricted to V-J combinations with a frequency above 0.0001, which together covered 99.2% of the repertoires. The TCS score was defined as the ratio of F50 (clonal expansion) to E x V (chaos), calculated using BLOSUM62-based TCRdist between CDR3 peptides within each V-J. Welch's t-statistics and random forest reduced around 550 V-J features to about 13, which were used in a naive Bayes classifier (R e1071). In TCRdb, the public reads were trimmed at Q25 with fastp and aligned with MiXCR, with productive beta chains retained. Entries are consolidated by CDR3 protein sequence, retaining the most common genes and DNA. Clone size and V and J calls follow TCRdb, not the original study. Present in this sample are over 250,000 distinct CDR3 sequences, roughly an eighth of which were seen just once. Of the sample, 30% to 40% is held by the ten largest clones.

Ophthalmopathy patients had moderately to severely active disease, Clinical Activity Score of at least 3, NOSPECS grade of at least 4, and duration under 3 months. Patients with uncontrolled infections, other autoimmune diseases, pregnancy or lactation were excluded. Clinical symptoms, serum thyroxine and TRAb, thyroid ultrasound, and orbital computed tomography formed the basis for the diagnoses. PBMCs were isolated from 7.5 to 10 ml of fresh peripheral blood by Ficoll-Paque density gradient centrifugation. Total RNA was extracted using Trizol reagent, and RNA quality was assessed on an Agilent 2100 Bioanalyzer. Trimming accounts for 2 bases at V and 11 bases at J, while the number of junction bases matched to no gene is 8. The cysteine opens and the phenylalanine closes a CDR3 of 13 amino acids. Only the CDR3 region is kept as DNA, spanning 39 bases read in frame from base 1. The germline V gene gives CDR1 as MNHNS and CDR2 as SASEGT.

Sequenced: blood. The source is a woman between 35 and 50 years old with Graves' ophthalmopathy. The chain was built from TRBV6-1 and TRBJ1-1; 7 nucleotides in the junction match TRBD1. CDR3 region: CASSETGAPGAFF. The nucleotides are TGTGCCAGCAGTGAAACAGGGGCCCCGGGCGCTTTCTTT.